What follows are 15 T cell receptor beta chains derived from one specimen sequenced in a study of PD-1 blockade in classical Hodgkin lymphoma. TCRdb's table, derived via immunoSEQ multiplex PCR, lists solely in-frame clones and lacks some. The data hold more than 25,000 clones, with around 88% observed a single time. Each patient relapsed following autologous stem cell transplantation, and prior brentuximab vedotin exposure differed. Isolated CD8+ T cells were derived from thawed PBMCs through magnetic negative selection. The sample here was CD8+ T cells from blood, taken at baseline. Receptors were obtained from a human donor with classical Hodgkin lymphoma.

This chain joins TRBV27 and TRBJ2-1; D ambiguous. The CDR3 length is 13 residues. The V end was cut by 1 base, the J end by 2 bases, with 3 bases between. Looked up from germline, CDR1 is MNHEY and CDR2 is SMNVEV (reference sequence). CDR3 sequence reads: CASSLFPYNEQFF. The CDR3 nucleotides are TGTGCCAGCAGTTTATTTCCCTACAATGAGCAGTTCTTC.

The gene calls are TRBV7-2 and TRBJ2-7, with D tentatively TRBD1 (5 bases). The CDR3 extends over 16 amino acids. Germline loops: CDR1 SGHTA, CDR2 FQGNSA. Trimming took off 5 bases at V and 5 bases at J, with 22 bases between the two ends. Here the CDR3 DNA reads TGTGCCAGCAGCGTGACACAGGACATTTTTTCTCACGAGCAGTACTTC. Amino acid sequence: CASSVTQDIFSHEQYF.

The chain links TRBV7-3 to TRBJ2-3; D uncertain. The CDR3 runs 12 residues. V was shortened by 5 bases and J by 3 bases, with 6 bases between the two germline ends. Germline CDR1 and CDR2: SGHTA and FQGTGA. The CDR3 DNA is TGTGCCAGCAGCAAAATGACAGATACGCAGTATTTT. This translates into CASSKMTDTQYF.

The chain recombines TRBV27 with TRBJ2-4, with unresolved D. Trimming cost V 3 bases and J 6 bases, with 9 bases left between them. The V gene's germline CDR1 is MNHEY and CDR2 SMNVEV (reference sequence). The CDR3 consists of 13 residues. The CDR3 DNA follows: TGTGCCAGCAGTTTGACGCTCGGAAACATTCAGTACTTC. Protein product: CASSLTLGNIQYF.

The chain's CDR3 is CASSLPSSYEQYF. CDR3 DNA: TGTGCCAGCAGTTTACCGAGCTCCTACGAGCAGTACTTC. This chain links TRBV6-6 with TRBJ2-7; D gene uncertain. Between the trimmed V and J ends, which lost 4 bases and 0 bases, there was a span of 7 bases. This CDR3 region has 13 residues. Germline CDR1 reads MNHNY; CDR2 reads SVGAGI (reference sequence).

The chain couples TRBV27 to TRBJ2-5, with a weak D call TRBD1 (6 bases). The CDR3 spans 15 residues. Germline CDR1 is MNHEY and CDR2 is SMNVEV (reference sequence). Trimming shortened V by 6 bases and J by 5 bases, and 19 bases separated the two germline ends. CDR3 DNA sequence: TGTGCCAGCAGGGGGCAGGGGTTAATTTGGGAGACCCAGTACTTC. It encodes CASRGQGLIWETQYF.

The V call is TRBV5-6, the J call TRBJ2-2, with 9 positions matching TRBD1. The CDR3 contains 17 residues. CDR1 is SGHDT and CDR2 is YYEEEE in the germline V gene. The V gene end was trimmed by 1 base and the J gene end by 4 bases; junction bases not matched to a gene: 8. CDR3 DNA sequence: TGTGCCAGCAGCTTGTACAGGGGGCGCGGGGGCACCGGGGAGCTGTTTTTT. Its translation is CASSLYRGRGGTGELFF.

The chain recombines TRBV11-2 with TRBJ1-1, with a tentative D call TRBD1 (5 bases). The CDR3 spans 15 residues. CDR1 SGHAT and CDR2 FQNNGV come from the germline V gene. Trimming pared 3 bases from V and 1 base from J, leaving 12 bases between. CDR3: CASSFPTGGNTEAFF. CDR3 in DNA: TGTGCCAGCAGCTTCCCGACGGGGGGGAACACTGAAGCTTTCTTT.

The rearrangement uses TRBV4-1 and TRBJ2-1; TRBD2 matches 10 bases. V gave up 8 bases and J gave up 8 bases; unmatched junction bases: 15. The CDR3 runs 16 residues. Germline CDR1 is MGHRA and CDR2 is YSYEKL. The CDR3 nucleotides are TGCGCCAGCCAAAGACGGGGGCTAGCGGGAGAGGATGAGCAGTTCTTC. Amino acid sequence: CASQRRGLAGEDEQFF.

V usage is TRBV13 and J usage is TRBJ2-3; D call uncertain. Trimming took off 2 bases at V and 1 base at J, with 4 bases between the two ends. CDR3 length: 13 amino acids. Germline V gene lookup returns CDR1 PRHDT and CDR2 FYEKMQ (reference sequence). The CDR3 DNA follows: TGTGCCAGCAGCTTATCCCGCACAGATACGCAGTATTTT. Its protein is CASSLSRTDTQYF.

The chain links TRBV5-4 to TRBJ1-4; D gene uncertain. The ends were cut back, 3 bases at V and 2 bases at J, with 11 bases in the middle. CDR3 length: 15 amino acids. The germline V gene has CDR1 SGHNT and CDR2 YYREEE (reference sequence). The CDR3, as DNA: TGTGCCAGCAGCTACGGACTGGGGACTAATGAAAAACTGTTTTTT. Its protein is CASSYGLGTNEKLFF.

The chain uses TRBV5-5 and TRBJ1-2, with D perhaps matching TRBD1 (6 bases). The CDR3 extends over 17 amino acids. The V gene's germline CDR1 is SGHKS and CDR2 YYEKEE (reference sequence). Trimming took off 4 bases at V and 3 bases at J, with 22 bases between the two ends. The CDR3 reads CASSRPKNRELDYGYTF. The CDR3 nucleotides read TGTGCCAGCAGCCGACCAAAAAACAGGGAGTTGGACTATGGCTACACCTTC.

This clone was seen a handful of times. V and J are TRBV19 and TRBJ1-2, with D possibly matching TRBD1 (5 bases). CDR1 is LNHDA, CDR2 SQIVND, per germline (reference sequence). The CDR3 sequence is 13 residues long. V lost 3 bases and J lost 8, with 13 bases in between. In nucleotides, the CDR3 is TGTGCCAGTAGTATCAGCTGGGACGTGGGCTACACCTTC. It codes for CASSISWDVGYTF.

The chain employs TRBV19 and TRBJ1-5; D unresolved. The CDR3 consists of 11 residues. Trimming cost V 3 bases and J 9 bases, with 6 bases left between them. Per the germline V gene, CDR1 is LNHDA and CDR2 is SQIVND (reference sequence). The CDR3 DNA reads TGTGCCAGTAGTATTGGCGGGCCCCAGCATTTT. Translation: CASSIGGPQHF.

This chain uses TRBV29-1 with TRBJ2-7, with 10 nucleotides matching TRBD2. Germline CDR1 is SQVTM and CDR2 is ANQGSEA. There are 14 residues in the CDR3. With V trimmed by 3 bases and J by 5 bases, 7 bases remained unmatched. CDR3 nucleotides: TGCAGCGTTGAGACAGCGGGAGGGCCCCACGAGCAGTACTTC. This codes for CSVETAGGPHEQYF.